The clone carrying this T cell receptor (beta chain) has just a few counts. The data were obtained in a study of blood T cell repertoires in COVID-19. Per the study methods: Using reference gene primer amplification, nucleated cell counts were estimated. Assay used: immunoSEQ multiplex PCR; TCRdb lists only in-frame clones, some missing. That table is the source of V, J and clone size, and D and trimming were worked out from the DNA. Among about 280,000 clones listed, roughly 85% were seen once. The CDR3 covers 16 residues. V gave up 4 bases and J gave up 2 bases, with 16 bases separating them. Germline CDR1 and CDR2: KGHDR and SFDVKD.

Sequenced input: peripheral blood. V gene TRBV24-1 combines with J gene TRBJ2-5; possibly TRBD2 for D (8 bases). The TCR sequence derives from a man over 45 with active or convalescent COVID-19. The CDR3 nucleotides are TGTGCCACCAGTGACACCGGGAGGGGGCATCAAGAGACCCAGTACTTC. Amino acids: CATSDTGRGHQETQYF.